This T cell receptor beta chain was recorded in a study of blood T cell repertoires in COVID-19. Method: immunoSEQ multiplex PCR; TCRdb's copy keeps in-frame clones and lacks some. The sample includes hundreds of thousands of clones, approximately 92% seen only once; the top ten take 1% to 1.3%. This CDR3 spans 14 amino acids. The V gene lost 3 bases and the J gene lost 2 bases, with 11 bases spanning the gap. Germline V gene sequence: CDR1 KGHSH, CDR2 LQKENI. Recruits, aged roughly 18 to 89 years, lived in 20 to 30 US areas. Categorization into cohorts depended on clinical history that participants reported.

The gene calls are TRBV18 and TRBJ2-7; maybe TRBD2 (6 bases). The TCR sequence derives from a man in his thirties or forties who had recovered from COVID-19. Input material: PBMCs or T cells enriched from blood (not recorded which). The CDR3 region has the DNA TGTGCCAGCTCACCCGGCGGGAACGCCTACGAGCAGTACTTC. Translating gives CASSPGGNAYEQYF.